The present T cell receptor (beta chain) was sequenced within a study of cytomegalovirus exposure and HLA in healthy donors. PCR used 60 Vbeta primers and 13 Jbeta primers. This table comes from immunoSEQ multiplex PCR, and its TCRdb copy is limited to in-frame clones, with some not included. The data contain approximately 170,000 clones, 68% of them singletons. The V gene's germline CDR1 is KGHSH and CDR2 LQKENI. V lost 3 bases and J lost 3; bases outside the gene matches: 4. CDR3 length equals 16 residues. Comment on this clone: The antigen is not known.

Study findings and constraints: In a later analysis, a missense DCLRE1C variant was linked to TCR beta V- and J-gene trimming. A previous analysis found most TCR beta V segments productive roughly 87% or roughly 30% of the time. The authors listed 150 to 200 TCR beta chains as cytomegalovirus-associated.

This chain joins TRBV18 and TRBJ1-5; 11 positions agree with TRBD1. This clonotype was obtained from a man aged 50-60 years in good health and CMV-seronegative. Sequenced material: PBMCs. The DNA for the CDR3 is TGTGCCAGCTCACCGTCGGGACAGGGGGACAATCAGCCCCAGCATTTT. Translation gives CASSPSGQGDNQPQHF. The variable domain in full, completed from reference TRBV18 and TRBJ1-5, reads NAGVMQNPRHLVRRRGQEARLRCSPMKGHSHVYWYRQLPEEGLKFMVYLQKENIIDESGMPKERFSAEFPKEGPSILRIQQVVRGDSAAYFCASSPSGQGDNQPQHFGDGTRLSIL.